This T cell receptor (beta chain) was sequenced during a study of cytomegalovirus exposure and HLA in healthy donors. Whole-study findings and limits: In a later analysis, at a false discovery rate of 0.05, over 15,000 TCR beta sequences matched HLA alleles. Altogether, 164 TCR beta chains were recorded as cytomegalovirus-associated.

V was pared by 5 bases and J by 4 bases, with 12 bases between. Germline CDR1 and CDR2: SGHKS and YYEKEE (reference sequence). This CDR3 is built from 13 residues. As concerns this clone: Antigen: not known.

Amplification used 60 Vbeta primers and 13 Jbeta primers. The method was immunoSEQ multiplex PCR; TCRdb's version includes in-frame clones alone and lacks a portion of them. The sample holds under 150,000 clones, 70% to 90% seen once. The chain employs TRBV5-5 and TRBJ1-1, with D unresolved. Sequenced sample: PBMCs. The TCR comes from a woman between 35 and 50 years old in good health and CMV-seropositive. CDR3 protein: CASRSDIGTEAFF. CDR3 coding DNA: TGTGCCAGCAGAAGTGACATTGGCACTGAAGCTTTCTTT.